Listed below are T cell receptor beta chains from one sample, sequenced in a study of cytomegalovirus exposure and HLA in healthy donors. Using immunoSEQ multiplex PCR, the repertoire was profiled, and TCRdb retains in-frame clones only, with some absent. The table shows approximately 170,000 clones, with just over 75% occurring only once. Material: PBMCs. The receptors were sampled from a woman between 25 and 40 years old in good health and CMV-seropositive. Each CDR3 is given with its conserved first and last residue. A D gene is named only where the DNA matches it firmly. Not every row has a clone size; where given, it reads once, few, many or a size class.

clone size: -
J gene: TRBJ2-2
V gene: TRBV5-1
D gene: -
CDR3 DNA: TGCGCCAGCAGCTTGTATGCGGGTGCGGCCGGGGAGCTGTTTTTT
CDR3 protein: CASSLYAGAAGELFF

clone size: -
J gene: TRBJ2-6
V gene: TRBV19
D gene: -
CDR3 DNA: TGTGCCACCAGGACAGCGAGCTCTGGGGCCAACGTCCTGACTTTC
CDR3 protein: CATRTASSGANVLTF

clone size: -
J gene: TRBJ2-7
V gene: TRBV5-1
D gene: -
CDR3 DNA: TGCGCCAGCAGCTCACCGACAGGTTCCTACGAGCAGTACTTC
CDR3 protein: CASSSPTGSYEQYF

clone size: -
J gene: TRBJ2-7
V gene: TRBV6-5
D gene: TRBD2
CDR3 DNA: TGTGCCAGCAGAAGGGCGGGGGGCCTCTACGAGCAGTACTTC
CDR3 protein: CASRRAGGLYEQYF

clone size: few
J gene: TRBJ1-3
V gene: TRBV5-6
D gene: TRBD1
CDR3 DNA: TGTGCCAGCAGCCAGGGACAGGGGATTGGAAACACCATATATTTT
CDR3 protein: CASSQGQGIGNTIYF

clone size: -
J gene: TRBJ1-6
V gene: TRBV10-3
D gene: -
CDR3 DNA: TGTGCCATCAGTGAAACGGGACTCAACCTCTTTCTCCACTTT
CDR3 protein: CAISETGLNLFLHF

clone size: -
J gene: TRBJ1-1
V gene: TRBV11-2
D gene: TRBD1
CDR3 DNA: TGTGCCAGCAGCACCTACAGGGGGCAATTTGAAGCTTTCTTT
CDR3 protein: CASSTYRGQFEAFF

clone size: -
J gene: TRBJ2-5
V gene: TRBV5-8
D gene: TRBD1
CDR3 DNA: TGTGCCAGCAGCCTGGGACAGATACCCGAAGAGACCCAGTACTTC
CDR3 protein: CASSLGQIPEETQYF

clone size: -
J gene: TRBJ2-5
V gene: TRBV5-1
D gene: TRBD2
CDR3 DNA: TGCGCCAGCAGCCTGGGACTAGCGGGTGTCCAAGAGACCCAGTACTTC
CDR3 protein: CASSLGLAGVQETQYF

clone size: -
J gene: TRBJ2-7
V gene: TRBV6-6
D gene: -
CDR3 DNA: TGTGCCAGCAGTCTACCGACGACTGCCTACGAGCAGTACTTC
CDR3 protein: CASSLPTTAYEQYF